Listed below are T cell receptor beta chains from one sample, sequenced in a study of immune evolution from preneoplasia to lung adenocarcinoma. The method was immunoSEQ multiplex PCR; TCRdb's version includes in-frame clones alone and lacks a portion of them. The profile shows about 6,500 clones, roughly 80% of them singletons. The sample was FFPE lung adenocarcinoma in situ tissue. The receptors derive from a donor older than 65 with lung adenocarcinoma. Each CDR3 is given with its conserved first and last residue. The D gene is left open where the match is weak. Size tells how often a clone was seen (once, few, many) or the class of an expanded clone, and some rows leave it out.

TRBD2,TRBV10-3,TRBJ2-1,.,TGTGCCATCAGTGAGTCGACCGGGACTAGCGGCCACAATGAGCAGTTCTTC,CAISESTGTSGHNEQFF
.,TRBV12-5,TRBJ1-5,.,TGTGCTAGTGGTTTGGTAATCGGGGTTGGCAGCAATCAGCCCCAGCATTTT,CASGLVIGVGSNQPQHF
TRBD2,TRBV6-1,TRBJ2-7,once,TGTGCCAGCAGTGAAGCGTTTGTAGGGACTAGCGGGAGCTACGAGCAGTACTTC,CASSEAFVGTSGSYEQYF
.,TRBV7-6,TRBJ1-3,.,TGTGCCAGCAGCTTTGCGTCCCGGGACTCTGGAAACACCATATATTTT,CASSFASRDSGNTIYF
.,TRBV11-2,TRBJ1-1,.,TGTGCCAGCAGCTTCGAGGTTCTTAACACTGAAGCTTTCTTT,CASSFEVLNTEAFF
TRBD1,TRBV12-5,TRBJ2-7,.,TGTGCTAGTGGTCTGGGACAGGGGGCCGGCGAGCAGTACTTC,CASGLGQGAGEQYF
TRBD2,TRBV27,TRBJ2-1,.,TGTGCCAGCAGTTTAACGGGAGGCTCCTACAATGAGCAGTTCTTC,CASSLTGGSYNEQFF
.,TRBV30,TRBJ1-2,.,TGTGCCTGGAGTAAGGGGGGGGACTATGGCTACACCTTC,CAWSKGGDYGYTF
.,TRBV11-2,TRBJ1-1,few,TGTGCCAGCAGCTTAGATGTGGGGACTGAAGCTTTCTTT,CASSLDVGTEAFF
TRBD1,TRBV5-1,TRBJ2-7,once,TGCGCCAGCAGCTTGTGGCAGGGGGCGGCCGAGCAGTACTTC,CASSLWQGAAEQYF
.,TRBV7-9,TRBJ1-2,.,TGTGCCAGCAGCTTAAAGACGACAGGAGACTATGGCTACACCTTC,CASSLKTTGDYGYTF
.,TRBV5-4,TRBJ1-1,.,TGTGCCAGCAGCTCCGGACAGAGAAACACTGAAGCTTTCTTT,CASSSGQRNTEAFF
.,TRBV20-1,TRBJ1-3,.,TGCAGTGCTCCCGGGGGAAACACCATATATTTT,CSAPGGNTIYF
.,TRBV7-6,TRBJ2-2,.,TGTGCCAGCAGCGGGCTAGGGCTCACCGGGGAGCTGTTTTTT,CASSGLGLTGELFF
TRBD2,TRBV5-1,TRBJ2-1,few,TGCGCCAGCAGCTTGGGTACTAGCGGGAACAATGAGCAGTTCTTC,CASSLGTSGNNEQFF
TRBD1,TRBV5-4,TRBJ1-1,.,TGTGCCAGCAGCTTGCAGGGGGGAGGGACTGAAGCTTTCTTT,CASSLQGGGTEAFF
TRBD1,TRBV7-6,TRBJ1-4,.,TGTGCCAGCAGCCGCGGACAGGGCGGTGAAAAACTGTTTTTT,CASSRGQGGEKLFF
TRBD2,TRBV5-1,TRBJ2-7,.,TGCGCCAGCAGCAGCAGGGCGGGAGGGCCTTACGAGCAGTACTTC,CASSSRAGGPYEQYF
.,TRBV5-1,TRBJ2-1,.,TGCGCCAGCAGCCGCGGACTCCTCTACAATGAGCAGTTCTTC,CASSRGLLYNEQFF
TRBD1,TRBV30,TRBJ2-2,.,TGTGCCTGGAAGGGGCAGGGGGTCAGCGGGGAGCTGTTTTTT,CAWKGQGVSGELFF
.,TRBV9,TRBJ1-2,.,TGTGCCAGCAGCGTAGAAGCCGTTGGATGGCAGGGGAACTATGGCTACACCTTC,CASSVEAVGWQGNYGYTF
.,TRBV6-5,TRBJ1-2,.,TGTGCCAGCAGTTACGGAGGGGGGGCGAGCTATGGCTACACCTTC,CASSYGGGASYGYTF
.,TRBV7-2,TRBJ1-3,.,TGTGCCAGCAGCTTCCTGTTTGGCTCTGGAAACACCATATATTTT,CASSFLFGSGNTIYF
.,TRBV11-3,TRBJ2-2,few,TGTGCCAGCAGCTTGGGGGACACCCGCGGCGGGGAGCTGTTTTTT,CASSLGDTRGGELFF
TRBD2,TRBV19,TRBJ2-1,.,TGTGCCAGTAGTCTATCGTGGGGACTAGCGGGAGTATCAAATGAGCAGTTCTTC,CASSLSWGLAGVSNEQFF
.,TRBV9,TRBJ1-1,.,TGTGCCAGCAGCGTAGAGGGGACGGCCGACACTGAAGCTTTCTTT,CASSVEGTADTEAFF
TRBD2,TRBV5-6,TRBJ2-1,.,TGTGCCAGCAGCTTGGCCGGGGGGTACAACGCGCCGCAGTTCTTC,CASSLAGGYNAPQFF
.,TRBV7-2,TRBJ2-3,.,TGTGCCAGCAGCCAAGGACTGACAATGGTTGGAGATACGCAGTATTTT,CASSQGLTMVGDTQYF
TRBD2,TRBV4-1,TRBJ2-1,few,TGCGCCAGCAGCCAAGGGACTAGCGGGAGTAACAATGAGCAGTTCTTC,CASSQGTSGSNNEQFF
.,TRBV11-1,TRBJ1-2,few,TGTGCCAGCAGCTTAGAGACGGAGAGCTACACCTTC,CASSLETESYTF
.,TRBV5-1,TRBJ1-1,.,TGCGCCAGCAGCTTCGGGAACACTGAAGCTTTCTTT,CASSFGNTEAFF
.,TRBV7-6,TRBJ2-3,.,TGTGCCAGCAGCTTTATCTCCACAGATACGCAGTATTTT,CASSFISTDTQYF
TRBD1,TRBV18,TRBJ2-1,.,TGTGCCAGCTCACACAGGACAGGTCGGAACTACAATGAGCAGTTCTTC,CASSHRTGRNYNEQFF
.,TRBV7-9,TRBJ2-1,.,TGTGCCAGCAGATCCGAAGGGGGCTCCTACAATGAGCAGTTCTTC,CASRSEGGSYNEQFF
TRBD1,TRBV18,TRBJ1-1,once,TGTGCCAGCTCAGGACAGGGGGCGAGCACTGAAGCTTTCTTT,CASSGQGASTEAFF
.,TRBV9,TRBJ1-1,.,TGTGCCAGCAGCGTAGGGGGTCAAGTAGCTGAAGCTTCCTTT,CASSVGGQVAEASF
.,TRBV7-9,TRBJ1-2,.,TGTGCCAGCAGCCCGGACGCTGGACATGGCTACACCTTC,CASSPDAGHGYTF
.,TRBV27,TRBJ1-5,.,TGTGCCAGCAGTCCAGAATCGGCGAATCAGCCCCAGCATTTT,CASSPESANQPQHF
.,TRBV9,TRBJ2-1,.,TGTGCCAGCAGCGTAGAGGGGGGGGTCTCCTACAATGAGCAGTTCTTC,CASSVEGGVSYNEQFF
.,TRBV5-1,TRBJ2-1,.,TGCGCCAGCAGCTTCGGCGGTGAGCAGTTCTTC,CASSFGGEQFF
.,TRBV5-1,TRBJ1-5,.,TGCGCCAGCAGCTTGGGGGGATCAAGCAATCAGCCCCAGCATTTT,CASSLGGSSNQPQHF
.,TRBV6-1,TRBJ2-7,.,TGTGCCAGCAGTGAAGTGGGCAGTGGGACGTACGAGCAGTACTTC,CASSEVGSGTYEQYF
.,TRBV4-2,TRBJ2-3,.,TGTGCCAGCAGCCACCCGGGAGTCCGGTCAGATACGCAGTATTTT,CASSHPGVRSDTQYF
TRBD2,TRBV6-1,TRBJ2-1,.,TGTGCCAGCAGTGGGGGGACTAGCGGGAGGGCCCATGAGCAGTTCTTC,CASSGGTSGRAHEQFF
.,TRBV18,TRBJ1-1,.,TGTGCCAGCTCACCACAAGTGGTGGGGCCGAACACTGAAGCTTTCTTT,CASSPQVVGPNTEAFF
.,TRBV9,TRBJ2-7,few,TGTGCCAGCAGCGTAGGCTTGGGTAGCTCCTACGAGCAGTACTTC,CASSVGLGSSYEQYF
.,TRBV19,TRBJ1-2,.,TGTGCCAGTAAACCCCGAGGGGGGGCGTTAAACTATGGCTACACCTTC,CASKPRGGALNYGYTF
TRBD1,TRBV5-1,TRBJ1-2,.,TGCGCCAGCAGCTTGTCAGCGCCGGGACAGGGGGGAGGCTACACCTTC,CASSLSAPGQGGGYTF
TRBD1,TRBV10-1,TRBJ2-1,.,TGCGCCAGCAGTGAACCGACAGGGATGGGCCTAATGTCGTTCTCCTACAATGAGCAGTTCTTC,CASSEPTGMGLMSFSYNEQFF
.,TRBV18,TRBJ2-7,.,TGTGCCAGCTCACCACAGGGACCCTACGAGCAGTACTTC,CASSPQGPYEQYF
.,TRBV11-3,TRBJ2-5,.,TGTGCCAGCAGCTTAGGGGTCCCCTTGACCCAGTACTTC,CASSLGVPLTQYF
.,TRBV29-1,TRBJ2-3,.,TGCAGCGTTGAAAAGGAGGTTAGCACAGATACGCAGTATTTT,CSVEKEVSTDTQYF
.,TRBV20-1,TRBJ1-1,.,TGCAGTGCCGCGACAGTTCGCGCTTTCTTT,CSAATVRAFF